The present T cell receptor (beta chain) was sequenced within a study of shared clonotypes between healthy human individuals. Some clones are missing from TCRdb's copy, which holds only in-frame ones; the method was immunoSEQ multiplex PCR. Counted here are about 490,000 clones, over 70% occurring once; the ten biggest clones make up 12%. The V gene's germline CDR1 is SEHNR and CDR2 FQNEAQ (reference sequence). The V gene end was trimmed by 5 bases and the J gene end by 7 bases; junction bases not matched to a gene: 6. CDR3 length equals 13 residues. The chain uses TRBV7-9 and TRBJ2-7; 9 positions agree with TRBD2. Sample: PBMCs. This sequence originates from a woman between 35 and 50 years old in good health. Some clones in this sample may be carry-over from other donors' samples. The CDR3 nucleotides read TGTGCCAGCAGCGGACTAGCGATGGGGGAGCAGTACTTC. It codes for CASSGLAMGEQYF. The variable domain in full, with the rest retrieved from reference TRBV7-9 and TRBJ2-7, is DTGVSQNPRHKITKRGQNVTFRCDPISEHNRLYWYRQTLGQGPEFLTYFQNEAQLEKSRLLSDRFSAERPKGSFSTLEIQRTEQGDSAMYLCASSGLAMGEQYFGPGTRLTVT.